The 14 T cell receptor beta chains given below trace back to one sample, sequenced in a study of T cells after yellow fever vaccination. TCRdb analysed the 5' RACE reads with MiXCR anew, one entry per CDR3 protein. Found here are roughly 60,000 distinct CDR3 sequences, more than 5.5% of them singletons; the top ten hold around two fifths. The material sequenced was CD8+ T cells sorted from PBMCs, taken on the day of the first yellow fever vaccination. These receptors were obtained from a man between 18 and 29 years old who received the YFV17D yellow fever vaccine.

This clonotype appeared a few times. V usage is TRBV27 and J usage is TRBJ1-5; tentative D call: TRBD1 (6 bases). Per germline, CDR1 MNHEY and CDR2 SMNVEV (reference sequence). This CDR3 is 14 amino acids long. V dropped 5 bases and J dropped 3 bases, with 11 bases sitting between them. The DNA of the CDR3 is TGTGCCAGCAGTGCACAGGGTAACAATCAGCCCCAGCATTTT. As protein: CASSAQGNNQPQHF.

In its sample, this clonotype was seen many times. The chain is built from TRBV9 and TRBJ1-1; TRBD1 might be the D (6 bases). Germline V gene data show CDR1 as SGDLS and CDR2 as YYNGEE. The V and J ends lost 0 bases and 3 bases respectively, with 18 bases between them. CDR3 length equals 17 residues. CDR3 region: CASSVVILQGFDTEAFF. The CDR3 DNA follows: TGTGCCAGCAGCGTAGTAATCTTACAGGGTTTCGACACTGAAGCTTTCTTT.

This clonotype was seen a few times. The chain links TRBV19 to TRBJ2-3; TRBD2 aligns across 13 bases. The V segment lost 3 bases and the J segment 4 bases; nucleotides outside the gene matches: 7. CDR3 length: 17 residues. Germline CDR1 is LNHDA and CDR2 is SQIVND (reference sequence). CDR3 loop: CASSIELAGGPADTQYF. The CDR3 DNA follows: TGTGCCAGTAGTATTGAACTAGCGGGGGGGCCAGCAGATACGCAGTATTTT. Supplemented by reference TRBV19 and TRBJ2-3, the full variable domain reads DGGITQSPKYLFRKEGQNVTLSCEQNLNHDAMYWYRQDPGQGLRLIYYSQIVNDFQKGDIAEGYSVSREKKESFPLTVTSAQKNPTAFYLCASSIELAGGPADTQYFGPGTRLTVL.

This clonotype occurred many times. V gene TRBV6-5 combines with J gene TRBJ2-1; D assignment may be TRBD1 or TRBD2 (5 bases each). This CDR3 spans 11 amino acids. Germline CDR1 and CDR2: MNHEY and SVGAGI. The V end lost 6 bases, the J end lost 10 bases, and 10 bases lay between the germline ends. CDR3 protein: CASRAGTEQFF. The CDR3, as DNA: TGTGCCAGCAGGGCCGGGACGGAGCAGTTCTTC.

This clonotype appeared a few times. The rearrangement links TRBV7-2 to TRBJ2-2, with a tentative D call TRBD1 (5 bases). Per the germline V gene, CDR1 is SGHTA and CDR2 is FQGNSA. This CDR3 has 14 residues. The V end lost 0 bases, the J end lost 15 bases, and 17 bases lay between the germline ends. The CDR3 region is CASSLAFVRGMVFF. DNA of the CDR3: TGTGCCAGCAGCTTAGCTTTTGTAAGGGGAATGGTGTTTTTT.

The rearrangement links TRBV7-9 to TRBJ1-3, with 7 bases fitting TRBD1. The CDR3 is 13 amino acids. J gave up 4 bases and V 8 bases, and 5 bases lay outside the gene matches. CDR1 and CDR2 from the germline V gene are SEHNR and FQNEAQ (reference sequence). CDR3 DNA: TGTGCCAGCTGCCGGGACAGCGGAAACACCATATATTTT. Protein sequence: CASCRDSGNTIYF.

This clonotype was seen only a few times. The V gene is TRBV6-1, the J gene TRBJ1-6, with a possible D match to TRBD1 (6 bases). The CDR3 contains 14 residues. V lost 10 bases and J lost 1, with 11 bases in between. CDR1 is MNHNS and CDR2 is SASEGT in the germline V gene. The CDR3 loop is CAIKQGSYNSPLHF. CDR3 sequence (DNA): TGTGCCATCAAACAGGGATCCTATAATTCACCCCTCCACTTT.

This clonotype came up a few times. CDR3: CASGLGQGQGVHEQYF. The CDR3 DNA follows: TGTGCTAGTGGTTTGGGACAGGGACAGGGGGTCCACGAGCAGTACTTC. The chain recombines TRBV12-5 with TRBJ2-7, with TRBD1 matching 11 bases. Trimming removed 1 base from V and 5 bases from J; junction bases left unmatched: 7. CDR1 and CDR2 from the germline V gene are LGHNT and FRNRAP. CDR3 length: 16 amino acids. Drawing the rest from reference TRBV12-5 and TRBJ2-7, the complete variable domain is DARVTQTPRHKVTEMGQEVTMRCQPILGHNTVFWYRQTMMQGLELLAYFRNRAPLDDSGMPKDRFSAEMPDATLATLKIQPSEPRDSAVYFCASGLGQGQGVHEQYFGPGTRLTVT.

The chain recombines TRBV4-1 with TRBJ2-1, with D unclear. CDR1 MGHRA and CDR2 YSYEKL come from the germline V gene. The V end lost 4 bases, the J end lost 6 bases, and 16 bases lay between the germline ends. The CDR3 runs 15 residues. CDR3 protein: CASSLHRFPGNEQFF. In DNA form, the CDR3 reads TGCGCCAGCAGCCTCCACCGCTTCCCAGGCAATGAGCAGTTCTTC.

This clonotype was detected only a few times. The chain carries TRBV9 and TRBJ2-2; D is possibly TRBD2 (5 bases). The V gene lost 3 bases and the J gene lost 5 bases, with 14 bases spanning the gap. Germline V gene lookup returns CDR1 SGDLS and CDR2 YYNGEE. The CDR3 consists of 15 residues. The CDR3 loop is CASSGRGIVTGELFF. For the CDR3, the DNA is TGTGCCAGCAGCGGACGAGGGATCGTTACCGGGGAGCTGTTTTTT.

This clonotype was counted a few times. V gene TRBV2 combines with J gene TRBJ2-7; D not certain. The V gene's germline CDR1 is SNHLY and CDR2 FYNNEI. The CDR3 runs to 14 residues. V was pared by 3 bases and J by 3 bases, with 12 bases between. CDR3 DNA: TGTGCCAGCAGTGAGACGATAGGATTCTACGAGCAGTACGTC. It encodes CASSETIGFYEQYV.

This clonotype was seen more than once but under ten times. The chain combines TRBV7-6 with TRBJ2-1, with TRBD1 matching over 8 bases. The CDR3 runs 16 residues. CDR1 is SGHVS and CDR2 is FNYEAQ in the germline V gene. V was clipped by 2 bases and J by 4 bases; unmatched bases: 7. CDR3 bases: TGTGCCAGCAGCTTATACGGGACAGGACCTTACAATGAGCAGTTCTTC. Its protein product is CASSLYGTGPYNEQFF.

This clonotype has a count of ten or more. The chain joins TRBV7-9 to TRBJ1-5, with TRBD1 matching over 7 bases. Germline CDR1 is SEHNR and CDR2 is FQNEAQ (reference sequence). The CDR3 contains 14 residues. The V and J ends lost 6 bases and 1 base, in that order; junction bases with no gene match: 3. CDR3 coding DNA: TGTGCCAGCAGGGCAGGGGGGAGCAATCAGCCCCAGCATTTT. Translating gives CASRAGGSNQPQHF.

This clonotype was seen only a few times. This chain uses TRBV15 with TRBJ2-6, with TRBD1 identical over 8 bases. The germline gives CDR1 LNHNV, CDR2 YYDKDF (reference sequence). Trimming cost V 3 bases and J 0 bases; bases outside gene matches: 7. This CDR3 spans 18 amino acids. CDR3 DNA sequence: TGTGCCACCAGCAGCCGGACAGGGTCTCTCTCTGGGGCCAACGTCCTGACTTTC. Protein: CATSSRTGSLSGANVLTF.